The 24 T cell receptor beta chains below come from one sample, sequenced in a study of beta chain features in type 1 diabetes (dated by TCRdb to 2017 to 2018). Library prep was done by the immunoSEQ multiplex PCR assay. The High Capacity cDNA Reverse Transcription Kit was used to reverse transcribe all of the isolated RNA, meaning that expressed TCRB transcripts were what got sequenced. TCRdb retrieved this table from immuneACCESS and kept in-frame rearrangements only. Not all clones are present; in checked studies, unresolved V genes account for under half, and no reason is known for the remainder. This sample is represented by approximately 110,000 clones; under 40% of them were singletons. The leading ten clones occupy roughly 0.07% of the sample. Sequenced input: stem cell memory CD4+ T cells from blood. Interpreted using the paper, the cell subset or site label stands for: stem cell-like memory CD4+ T cells. The receptors here all came from a woman between 18 and 29 years old in good health.

In this sample, this clone turned up a few times. CDR3 region: CASSFSDRMGTQYF. In DNA form, the CDR3 reads TGTGCCAGCAGCTTCTCGGACAGGATGGGGACCCAGTACTTC. This chain links TRBV7-9 with TRBJ2-5; 7 bases line up with TRBD1. CDR1 is SEHNR and CDR2 is FQNEAQ in the germline V gene (reference sequence). With V trimmed by 3 bases and J by 7 bases, 8 bases remained unmatched. The CDR3 totals 14 residues.

V gene TRBV11-1 combines with J gene TRBJ1-2, with TRBD1 matching 7 bases. Trimming at V came to 6 bases and at J to 4 bases, leaving 2 bases not matched to a gene. Germline lookup yields CDR1 SGHAT and CDR2 FQDESV (reference sequence). The CDR3 extends over 12 amino acids. The CDR3 sequence: CASSYRGYGYTF. CDR3 nucleotide sequence: TGTGCCAGCAGTTACAGGGGCTATGGCTACACCTTC.

In its sample, this clone was seen a few times. This rearrangement joins TRBV7-2 to TRBJ2-3; TRBD1 is a possible D gene (6 bases). Germline V gene sequence: CDR1 SGHTA, CDR2 FQGNSA. V shed 5 bases and J shed 8 bases, with 14 bases lying between them. The CDR3 is made up of 13 amino acids. CDR3 protein: CASSVRTDGTQYF. DNA for the CDR3: TGTGCCAGCAGCGTAAGGACAGACGGTACGCAGTATTTT.

This chain uses TRBV7-8 with TRBJ1-5; 9 nucleotides match TRBD1. The CDR3 extends over 15 amino acids. Germline V gene lookup returns CDR1 SGHVS and CDR2 FQNEAQ. Losses at the gene ends were 0 bases for V and 11 bases for J; bases not matched to a gene: 8. CDR3 amino acids: CASSLAGQGYQAQHF. The CDR3 nucleotides are TGTGCCAGCAGCTTAGCGGGACAGGGCTATCAAGCCCAGCATTTT. The whole variable domain, filled in from reference TRBV7-8 and TRBJ1-5, reads GAGVSQSPRYKVAKRGQDVALRCDPISGHVSLFWYQQALGQGPEFLTYFQNEAQLDKSGLPSDRFFAERPEGSVSTLKIQRTQQEDSAVYLCASSLAGQGYQAQHFGDGTRLSIL.

This clone was seen a handful of times. The CDR3 bases are TGCAGTGCTCCCCGGGCCTACGAGCAGTACTTC. Translating it yields CSAPRAYEQYF. The chain links TRBV20-1 to TRBJ2-7; D is unclear. Germline-derived CDR1 and CDR2 are DFQATT and SNEGSKA (reference sequence). V lost 5 bases and J lost 2, with 7 bases in between. This CDR3 comprises 11 residues.

The table lists this clone with a few counts. V and J are TRBV2 and TRBJ2-5; 11 bases line up with TRBD2. CDR1 SNHLY and CDR2 FYNNEI come from the germline V gene. CDR3 length: 14 amino acids. The V and J ends lost 9 bases and 5 bases, in that order; junction bases with no gene match: 8. Here the CDR3 reads CASLSGRAPETQYF. The CDR3 bases are TGTGCCAGTCTTAGCGGGAGGGCTCCGGAGACCCAGTACTTC.

The chain couples TRBV2 to TRBJ2-1, with TRBD2 identical over 9 bases. Trimming took 9 bases from V and 4 from J; bases not matched to a gene: 4. The CDR3 contains 13 residues. From germline, CDR1 is SNHLY and CDR2 FYNNEI. The CDR3 sequence: CASRLAEYNEQFF. The CDR3 nucleotides are TGTGCCAGTCGACTAGCGGAGTACAATGAGCAGTTCTTC.

As to this clone: Its ends do not fully match the called genes, so a read error is possible. The chain joins TRBV7-2 to TRBJ2-3; 8 bases are shared with TRBD2. This CDR3 has 9 residues. Per germline, CDR1 SGHTA and CDR2 FQGNSA. As DNA, the CDR3 is TGTGCCAGCAGCGGATTAGCGGGGTTT. It codes for CASSGLAGF.

V usage is TRBV30 and J usage is TRBJ1-4; tentative D call: TRBD1 (6 bases). Germline-derived CDR1 and CDR2 are GTSNPN and SVGIG (reference sequence). The CDR3 consists of 12 residues. Trimming took 4 bases from V and 8 from J, leaving 11 bases between them. DNA for the CDR3: TGTGCCTGGAAACGGGGGGCCGAAAAACTGTTTTTT. This gives the protein CAWKRGAEKLFF.

This clone has a handful of counts. The chain joins TRBV19 to TRBJ1-5; 7 bases align to TRBD1. CDR3 size: 15 residues. CDR1 is LNHDA and CDR2 is SQIVND in the germline V gene (reference sequence). The V and J ends lost 4 bases and 3 bases, in that order; junction bases with no gene match: 6. CDR3 in amino acids: CASSRTGTVNQPQHF. The CDR3 region has the DNA TGTGCCAGTAGTAGGACCGGGACAGTCAATCAGCCCCAGCATTTT.

The CDR3, as DNA: TGTGCCAGCAGCCTCGCGAGGAGGGGATACAATGAGCAGTTCTTC. This gives the protein CASSLARRGYNEQFF. V usage is TRBV2 and J usage is TRBJ2-1, with D possibly matching TRBD2 (6 bases). Germline V gene lookup returns CDR1 SNHLY and CDR2 FYNNEI. The germline V and J ends were trimmed by 6 bases and 4 bases, with 16 bases remaining between them. This CDR3 is 15 amino acids long.

The rearrangement joins TRBV27 to TRBJ2-7, with D tentatively TRBD2 (6 bases). Germline CDR1 and CDR2: MNHEY and SMNVEV (reference sequence). The CDR3 is 16 amino acids. V lost 4 bases to trimming and J lost 3 bases, with 19 bases between them. The CDR3 is CASSSSSLAYHYEQYF. In DNA form, the CDR3 reads TGTGCCAGCAGTTCCTCCTCGCTAGCGTACCACTACGAGCAGTACTTC.

The V gene is TRBV7-3, the J gene TRBJ2-7; 12 bases align to TRBD2. This CDR3 is 13 amino acids long. Germline CDR1 SGHTA, CDR2 FQGTGA. Germline trimming cut 8 bases from V and 4 bases from J; bases unmatched to any gene: 3. The CDR3 region is CASALAGGYEQYF. The CDR3 DNA is TGTGCCAGCGCGCTAGCGGGAGGGTACGAGCAGTACTTC.

A few counts support this clone. The chain recombines TRBV6-5 with TRBJ1-5, with 7 bases fitting TRBD1. The CDR3 runs 14 residues. Trimming removed 6 bases from V and 3 bases from J; junction bases left unmatched: 5. The germline CDR1 and CDR2 sequences are MNHEY and SVGAGI. CDR3 region: CASSLGQHNQPQHF. The CDR3 nucleotides are TGTGCCAGCAGCTTGGGACAGCACAATCAGCCCCAGCATTTT.

V is TRBV11-3 and J is TRBJ2-7; tentative D call: TRBD1 (6 bases). The CDR3 has 13 amino acids. V shed 1 base and J shed 4 bases, with 8 bases lying between them. CDR1 and CDR2 (germline): SGHNT, YENEEA. CDR3 residues: CASSLGQEYEQYF. In DNA, the CDR3 is TGTGCCAGCAGCTTAGGACAGGAATACGAGCAGTACTTC.

The V call is TRBV5-4, the J call TRBJ2-7, with 8 positions matching TRBD2. The length of the CDR3 is 14 residues. J gave up 5 bases and V 4 bases, and 8 bases lay outside the gene matches. Germline V gene lookup returns CDR1 SGHNT and CDR2 YYREEE (reference sequence). This CDR3 is CASSHPGGPHEQYF. The CDR3 nucleotides are TGTGCCAGCAGCCACCCGGGAGGGCCCCACGAGCAGTACTTC.

The chain uses TRBV7-2 and TRBJ1-2, with unresolved D. CDR3 length: 12 residues. V was pared by 5 bases and J by 4 bases, with 8 bases between. Germline V gene data show CDR1 as SGHTA and CDR2 as FQGNSA. DNA of the CDR3: TGTGCCAGCAGCCGGGTAGGCTATGGCTACACCTTC. Translation gives CASSRVGYGYTF.

This clone came up once. The rearrangement joins TRBV28 to TRBJ1-5; unclear D gene. CDR1 is MDHEN, CDR2 SYDVKM, per germline. The CDR3 loop spans 15 amino acids. The V end was cut by 6 bases, the J end by 4 bases, with 16 bases between. For the CDR3, the DNA is TGTGCCAGCAGGATTCCTGGTATCAGTAATCAGCCCCAGCATTTT. Translated, it gives CASRIPGISNQPQHF. The full variable domain, in which reference TRBV28 and TRBJ1-5 provide the parts outside the CDR3, is DVKVTQSSRYLVKRTGEKVFLECVQDMDHENMFWYRQDPGLGLRLIYFSYDVKMKEKGDIPEGYSVSREKKERFSLILESASTNQTSMYLCASRIPGISNQPQHFGDGTRLSIL.

The chain couples TRBV5-6 to TRBJ1-4; D is uncertain. This CDR3 has 14 residues. V was trimmed by 2 bases and J by 5 bases, leaving 10 bases between them. Germline-derived CDR1 and CDR2 are SGHDT and YYEEEE. CDR3 coding DNA: TGTGCCAGCAGCTTTTACAGCTTAAATGAAAAACTGTTTTTT. It specifies CASSFYSLNEKLFF.

This clone occurred a few times. This chain connects TRBV7-9 to TRBJ2-5; 9 bases match TRBD2. The CDR3 length is 18 residues. Germline V CDR1 and CDR2: SEHNR, FQNEAQ (reference sequence). The V and J ends lost 0 bases and 4 bases, in that order; junction bases with no gene match: 12. In nucleotides, the CDR3 is TGTGCCAGCAGCTTAGCCCGGCTAGCGGGAAAGATCGGAGAGACCCAGTACTTC. Protein: CASSLARLAGKIGETQYF.

This clone has only a few counts. The V and J genes are TRBV6-5 and TRBJ2-7, with 7 bases fitting TRBD2. In germline, CDR1 is MNHEY, CDR2 SVGAGI. After removal of 0 bases from V and 2 bases from J, the junction contained 7 bases not matched to a gene. The CDR3 spans 16 residues. CDR3 DNA sequence: TGTGCCAGCAGTTACTCGGCGGGAGAGGCCCCCTACGAGCAGTACTTC. Protein sequence: CASSYSAGEAPYEQYF.

The chain employs TRBV11-2 and TRBJ2-1; D remains unclear. Germline-derived CDR1 and CDR2 are SGHAT and FQNNGV. V lost 7 bases, J lost 0 bases, and 10 bases lay in between. The CDR3 has 14 amino acids. CDR3 sequence (DNA): TGTGCCAGCAACCTTTTGAGCTCCTACAATGAGCAGTTCTTC. Protein product: CASNLLSSYNEQFF. The variable domain in full, with the rest retrieved from reference TRBV11-2 and TRBJ2-1, is EAGVAQSPRYKIIEKRQSVAFWCNPISGHATLYWYQQILGQGPKLLIQFQNNGVVDDSQLPKDRFSAERLKGVDSTLKIQPAKLEDSAVYLCASNLLSSYNEQFFGPGTRLTVL.

A few counts support this clone. Written as DNA, the CDR3 is TGCAGCGTAGCGGGCGGGGGGCTTGGAAACACCATATATTTT. Translating it yields CSVAGGGLGNTIYF. This chain joins TRBV29-1 and TRBJ1-3, with D perhaps matching TRBD1 (6 bases). Germline CDR1 and CDR2: SQVTM and ANQGSEA. CDR3 length equals 14 residues. V was clipped by 6 bases and J by 3 bases, with 15 bases between them.

This clone was counted between two and nine times. Without the conserved terminal phenylalanine or tryptophan, this CDR3 likely stems from a read error. The DNA is left out, because the CDR3 cannot be placed on it with certainty; the CDR3 is given as TCRdb lists it. This chain uses TRBV7-9 with TRBJ2-7; the table's D call, TRBD1, was not checked against the DNA. The CDR3 is 12 residues long, ends included. The germline V gene has CDR1 SEHNR and CDR2 FQNEAQ (reference sequence). The CDR3 here is CASSLGQQVVRI.